The next 8 T cell receptor beta chains were all read from a single sample in a study of T cell changes during pregnancy in multiple sclerosis. Sequenced by immunoSEQ multiplex PCR; TCRdb stores in-frame clones only, minus some. The sample records about 99,000 clones, roughly nine tenths being singletons. Sequenced material: peripheral blood, taken after pregnancy. All receptors come from a female donor with multiple sclerosis, enrolled in a pregnancy study.

This chain uses TRBV7-9 with TRBJ2-7; 7 bases are shared with TRBD1. V gave up 5 bases and J gave up 6 bases; unmatched junction bases: 4. The CDR3 is 12 amino acids. CDR1 and CDR2 from the germline V gene are SEHNR and FQNEAQ (reference sequence). The CDR3 reads CASSATGSEQYF. DNA of the CDR3: TGTGCCAGCAGCGCGACAGGGAGCGAGCAGTACTTC.

The gene calls are TRBV28 and TRBJ2-1, with D possibly being TRBD2 (6 bases). The CDR3 totals 14 residues. Germline CDR1 MDHEN, CDR2 SYDVKM. The V end was cut by 7 bases, the J end by 1 base, with 11 bases between. The CDR3 DNA reads as TGTGCCAGCATCGGGACTGTGTCCTACAATGAGCAGTTCTTC. Its translation: CASIGTVSYNEQFF.

The genes are TRBV7-2 and TRBJ2-1; TRBD2 matches 11 bases. The trim removed 5 bases at V and 10 bases at J, leaving 13 bases unmatched. CDR1 is SGHTA, CDR2 FQGNSA, per germline. CDR3 length: 16 residues. Here the CDR3 DNA reads TGTGCCAGCAGCAAACTAGCGGGGGAATATCCCGGCGAGCAGTTCTTC. This encodes CASSKLAGEYPGEQFF. Filled out from reference TRBV7-2 and TRBJ2-1, the complete variable domain reads GAGVSQSPSNKVTEKGKDVELRCDPISGHTALYWYRQSLGQGLEFLIYFQGNSAPDKSGLPSDRFSAERTGGSVSTLTIQRTQQEDSAVYLCASSKLAGEYPGEQFFGPGTRLTVL.

This sequence joins TRBV21-1 and TRBJ2-7; TRBD2, the table's D call, lacks a check against the DNA. TRBV21-1 is a pseudogene segment. CDR3 length: 16 amino acids. CDR3 amino acids: CASSKGARVSPYEQYF. In DNA, the CDR3 is TGTGCCAGCAGCAAAGGTGCAAGAGTTAGTCCCTACGAGCAGTACTTC.

The chain carries TRBV5-1 and TRBJ2-7, with 10 positions matching TRBD2. Unmatched junction bases numbered 0, after V lost 3 bases and J lost 3 bases. The CDR3 contains 13 residues. Per the germline V gene, CDR1 is SGHRS and CDR2 is YFSETQ. CDR3 sequence (DNA): TGCGCCAGCAGCTGGACTAGCGGCTACGAGCAGTACTTC. It codes for CASSWTSGYEQYF.

The chain combines TRBV14 with TRBJ2-7; TRBD2 aligns across 10 bases. Germline CDR1 is SGHDN and CDR2 is FVKESK. V was clipped by 0 bases and J by 5 bases; unmatched bases: 7. CDR3 length equals 16 residues. CDR3 sequence reads: CASSQDFSGRWDEQYF. CDR3 DNA: TGTGCCAGCAGCCAAGATTTTAGCGGGAGGTGGGACGAGCAGTACTTC.

This clone appeared once. The V and J genes are TRBV9 and TRBJ2-3; 11 bases map to TRBD2. The germline V gene has CDR1 SGDLS and CDR2 YYNGEE. The CDR3 has 17 amino acids. The V gene end was trimmed by 4 bases and the J gene end by 8 bases; junction bases not matched to a gene: 15. The CDR3 protein is CASSTGTSGYLQGTQYF. The CDR3 DNA follows: TGTGCCAGCAGCACCGGGACTAGCGGATATCTGCAGGGTACGCAGTATTTT.

This clone was seen just once. V and J are TRBV4-1 and TRBJ2-2, with D unresolved. The CDR3 is made up of 12 amino acids. Between the trimmed V and J ends, which lost 1 base and 5 bases, there was a span of 2 bases. Germline CDR1 is MGHRA and CDR2 is YSYEKL. The CDR3 DNA follows: TGCGCCAGCAGCCAAGTAACCGGGGAGCTGTTTTTT. Translation: CASSQVTGELFF.